Presented here are 28 T cell receptor beta chains from one specimen sequenced in a study of immune heterogeneity within non-small cell lung tumors. For each sample, template was 600 ng of bulk tumor genomic DNA. Biopsies, several per primary tumor and spaced far apart, were collected during surgery. Curative surgery was undertaken by patients, who had untreated, newly diagnosed non-small cell lung cancer. TCR beta CDR3 was amplified by multiplex PCR using 32 V and 13 J primers. TCRdb passed the multiplex PCR reads through MiXCR, listing each CDR3 protein once. The table lists about 13,000 distinct CDR3 sequences, about a quarter of them singletons. Sample: lung tumor tissue. Source of these receptors: a man aged 50 to 60 with non-small cell lung cancer.

Of note for this clonotype: At one of its ends the junction is not consistent with the germline gene, which may arise from a read error. The chain joins TRBV5-1 to TRBJ2-3, with 8 bases matching TRBD2. Germline-derived CDR1 and CDR2 are SGHRS and YFSETQ. The length of the CDR3 is 17 residues. Written as DNA, the CDR3 is TGTGCCAGCAGCTTGGAGGCTAGCGGGTCAGCCACAGATACGCAGTATTTT. Amino acids: CASSLEASGSATDTQYF.

This clonotype came up many times. The genes are TRBV6-1 and TRBJ1-2; tentatively, D is TRBD1 (6 bases). The germline CDR1 and CDR2 sequences are MNHNS and SASEGT. The V gene lost 2 bases and the J gene lost 0 bases, with 16 bases spanning the gap. The CDR3 runs 17 residues. The CDR3 bases are TGTGCCAGCAGTGAACGGACCCCAGGGGAGGCTAACTATGGCTACACCTTC. Its translation is CASSERTPGEANYGYTF.

A note on this clonotype: A read error may explain this, as a much larger clone is one base away. The chain employs TRBV12-3 or TRBV12-4 and TRBJ1-1, with D possibly matching TRBD1 (5 bases). The CDR3 sequence is 15 residues long. Between the trimmed V and J ends, which lost 5 bases and 1 base, there was a span of 14 bases. This CDR3 is CASSKSSGGNTEAFF. The CDR3 region has the DNA TGTGCCAGCAGTAAGTCTTCGGGGGGGAACACTGAAGCTTTCTTT.

This clonotype is medium-sized in the sample. The V gene is TRBV19, the J gene TRBJ2-7; tentatively, D is TRBD1 (5 bases). Germline CDR1 is LNHDA and CDR2 is SQIVND (reference sequence). CDR3 length: 15 residues. V lost 6 bases and J lost 2, with 17 bases in between. CDR3 bases: TGTGCCAGTAGACGATATGCACAGGAAACCTACGAGCAGTACTTC. Residues: CASRRYAQETYEQYF.

This clonotype has at least ten counts. The V gene is TRBV30, the J gene TRBJ1-6, with D perhaps TRBD1 (5 bases). CDR3 length equals 13 residues. The V end was cut by 3 bases, the J end by 6 bases, with 9 bases between. Germline assignment: CDR1 GTSNPN and CDR2 SVGIG (reference sequence). In nucleotides, the CDR3 is TGTGCCTGGAGCCCAGGGCCTAATTCACCCCTCCACTTT. Translated, it gives CAWSPGPNSPLHF.

This clonotype showed up many times. V and J are TRBV15 and TRBJ2-7, with TRBD2 as a possible D gene (5 bases). Germline CDR1 reads LNHNV; CDR2 reads YYDKDF (reference sequence). This CDR3 comprises 15 residues. V gave up 0 bases and J gave up 2 bases, with 11 bases separating them. CDR3: CATSRERGFAYEQYF. In DNA form, the CDR3 reads TGTGCCACCAGCAGAGAACGCGGGTTCGCCTACGAGCAGTACTTC. Variable domain in full (rest from reference TRBV15 and TRBJ2-7): DAMVIQNPRYQVTQFGKPVTLSCSQTLNHNVMYWYQQKSSQAPKLLFHYYDKDFNNEADTPDNFQSRRPNTSFCFLDIRSPGLGDTAMYLCATSRERGFAYEQYFGPGTRLTVT.

V is TRBV5-1 and J is TRBJ2-6; TRBD2 might be the D (5 bases). Looked up from germline, CDR1 is SGHRS and CDR2 is YFSETQ. The CDR3 is made up of 14 amino acids. Trimming took 7 bases from V and 2 from J, leaving 10 bases between them. The CDR3 loop is CASQGLPGANVLTF. The CDR3 DNA sequence: TGCGCCAGCCAAGGACTTCCTGGGGCCAACGTCCTGACTTTC. Variable domain in full (rest from reference TRBV5-1 and TRBJ2-6): KAGVTQTPRYLIKTRGQQVTLSCSPISGHRSVSWYQQTPGQGLQFLFEYFSETQRNKGNFPGRFSGRQFSNSRSEMNVSTLELGDSALYLCASQGLPGANVLTFGAGSRLTVL.

The count of this clonotype is one. A clone one base away is much larger, so this may be a read error. CDR3: CAWRPGTSISGELLF. The CDR3 DNA reads TGTGCCTGGAGACCCGGGACTTCTATATCCGGGGAGCTGTTGTTT. This chain uses TRBV30 with TRBJ2-2; possible D gene TRBD2, 6 bases. CDR1 GTSNPN and CDR2 SVGIG come from the germline V gene (reference sequence). The CDR3 runs 15 residues. The variable domain in full, completed from reference TRBV30 and TRBJ2-2, reads SQTIHQWPATLVQPVGSPLSLECTVEGTSNPNLYWYRQAAGRGLQLLFYSVGIGQISSEVPQNLSASRPQDRQFILSSKKLLLSDSGFYLCAWRPGTSISGELLFGEGSRLTVL.

The sample holds many counts of this clonotype. V usage is TRBV3-1 and J usage is TRBJ1-1; D remains unclear. The CDR3 is made up of 12 amino acids. The ends were cut back, 3 bases at V and 4 bases at J, with 6 bases in the middle. From germline, CDR1 is LGHDT and CDR2 YNNKEL (reference sequence). In DNA form, the CDR3 reads TGTGCCAGCAGCCAGGGGAGCACTGAAGCTTTCTTT. Its translation: CASSQGSTEAFF.

This sequence joins TRBV20-1 and TRBJ2-1; D uncertain. Per germline, CDR1 DFQATT and CDR2 SNEGSKA (reference sequence). Trimming stripped 5 bases from V and 4 bases from J, with 18 bases between. The CDR3 extends over 15 amino acids. The chain's CDR3 is CSASQNSCDYNEQFF. The CDR3 DNA follows: TGCAGTGCTTCACAGAATAGCTGCGATTACAATGAGCAGTTCTTC.

This clonotype was observed at least ten times. The chain carries TRBV27 and TRBJ1-1, with TRBD1 matching over 9 bases. V trimming: 5 bases; J trimming: 8 bases; junction bases outside the gene matches: 6. This CDR3 spans 13 amino acids. The germline V gene encodes CDR1 MNHEY and CDR2 SMNVEV (reference sequence). CDR3: CASSPSTGGEAFF. In nucleotides, the CDR3 is TGTGCCAGCAGTCCCTCCACAGGGGGCGAAGCTTTCTTT.

With regard to this clonotype: It may be a read error: a sequence one base away is much more abundant. The chain uses TRBV6-1 and TRBJ1-2; D unresolved. Germline CDR1 reads MNHNS; CDR2 reads SASEGT. Deletions cut 6 bases from V and 5 bases from J, with 16 bases between. This CDR3 has 14 amino acids. CDR3 nucleotide sequence: TGTGCCAGCAGAACAGTGTCCCTGGGGTATGGCTACACCTTC. This translates into CASRTVSLGYGYTF.

This clonotype was recorded a few times. A much larger clone lies one base from this, so it may be a read error. The chain uses TRBV6-9 and TRBJ2-2; TRBD1 aligns across 8 bases. CDR3 length: 15 amino acids. The germline CDR1 and CDR2 sequences are MNHGY and SVAAGI. CDR3: CSSSYGTGLTGELFF. CDR3 in DNA: TGTTCCAGCAGTTACGGGACAGGTCTCACCGGGGAGCTGTTTTTT.

This clonotype appeared many times. This chain's CDR3 is CASSILGTGGTEAFF. The CDR3 coding sequence is TGCGCCAGCAGCATTCTGGGCACAGGAGGGACTGAAGCTTTCTTT. The V and J genes are TRBV5-1 and TRBJ1-1, with D perhaps TRBD1 (5 bases). Trimming left V 4 bases short and J 5 bases short, with 18 bases between. The CDR3 runs to 15 residues. Germline V gives CDR1 SGHRS, CDR2 YFSETQ. Together with reference TRBV5-1 and TRBJ1-1, the CDR3 gives the full variable domain: KAGVTQTPRYLIKTRGQQVTLSCSPISGHRSVSWYQQTPGQGLQFLFEYFSETQRNKGNFPGRFSGRQFSNSRSEMNVSTLELGDSALYLCASSILGTGGTEAFFGQGTRLTVV.

In this sample, this clonotype turned up many times. V and J are TRBV12-5 and TRBJ2-5; D unresolved. Germline CDR1 reads LGHNT; CDR2 reads FRNRAP. V was shortened by 3 bases and J by 7 bases, with 6 bases between the two germline ends. The CDR3 runs 11 residues. CDR3 DNA: TGTGCTAGTGGTTTCCTAGGGACCCAGTACTTC. It translates to CASGFLGTQYF.

This clonotype was counted at least ten times. The chain has TRBV11-2 and TRBJ2-7; tentatively, D is TRBD1 (6 bases). From germline, CDR1 is SGHAT and CDR2 FQNNGV. V was trimmed by 5 bases and J by 1 base, leaving 12 bases between them. CDR3 length: 14 residues. The CDR3 DNA reads TGTGCCAGCAGCCCCGGACAGATATCCTACGAGCAGTACTTC. This sequence encodes CASSPGQISYEQYF.

Regarding this clonotype: The conserved phenylalanine or tryptophan is not found at the CDR3 terminus, so this likely reflects a read error. The chain carries TRBV12-3 or TRBV12-4 and TRBJ2-5; 10 bases line up with TRBD1. This CDR3 has 14 amino acids. J lost 1 base, V lost 8 bases, and 4 bases had no gene match. The CDR3 loop is CASGTGAPQETQYL. Here the CDR3 DNA reads TGTGCCAGCGGGACAGGGGCCCCCCAAGAGACCCAGTACTTA.

Many counts were recorded for this clonotype. This chain connects TRBV30 to TRBJ1-2; 7 bases are a match to TRBD1. The germline V gene encodes CDR1 GTSNPN and CDR2 SVGIG (reference sequence). With V trimmed by 2 bases and J by 2 bases, 5 bases remained unmatched. This CDR3 has 14 residues. CDR3 nucleotide sequence: TGTGCCTGGAGTCCCCAGACAGGGAACTATGGCTACACCTTC. Amino acid sequence: CAWSPQTGNYGYTF.

The chain's CDR3 is CSARLAGGQNTGELFF. DNA of the CDR3: TGCAGTGCCCGACTAGCGGGAGGCCAGAACACCGGGGAGCTGTTTTTT. This chain joins TRBV20-1 and TRBJ2-2; 13 bases are shared with TRBD2. The CDR3 loop spans 16 amino acids. CDR1 and CDR2 (germline): DFQATT, SNEGSKA (reference sequence). The trim removed 6 bases at V and 1 base at J, leaving 5 bases unmatched.

In this sample, this clonotype turned up many times. The chain has TRBV11-1 and TRBJ2-1, with 9 bases aligning to TRBD2. V gave up 5 bases and J gave up 6 bases; unmatched junction bases: 5. This CDR3 has 14 residues. CDR1 and CDR2 (germline): SGHAT, FQDESV (reference sequence). The CDR3 loop reads CASSPRGGGNEQFF. CDR3 nucleotides: TGTGCCAGCAGCCCGCGGGGGGGTGGCAATGAGCAGTTCTTC.

On this clonotype: It may be a read error: a sequence one base away is much more abundant. The J gene is TRBJ2-3, the V gene TRBV7-3, with TRBD1 matching over 8 bases. The CDR3 length is 17 residues. Germline assignment: CDR1 SGHTA and CDR2 FQGTGA. The V gene end was trimmed by 5 bases and the J gene end by 4 bases; junction bases not matched to a gene: 14. CDR3 sequence reads: CASSPTRTGFGADTQYF. CDR3 DNA: TGTGCCAGCAGCCCAACCCGGACAGGGTTTGGTGCAGATACGCAGTATTTT.

Of note for this clonotype: At one of its ends the junction is not consistent with the germline gene, which may arise from a read error. The chain joins TRBV30 to TRBJ1-1; D possibly corresponds to TRBD1 (5 bases). The CDR3 has 15 amino acids. Looked up from germline, CDR1 is GTSNPN and CDR2 is SVGIG (reference sequence). DNA for the CDR3: TGTGCCTGGAGTCCGACCCGGGGGAGCTGGACTGAAGCCTTCTTT. It codes for CAWSPTRGSWTEAFF.

There are many counts of this clonotype. The V gene is TRBV4-2, the J gene TRBJ1-5; unclear D gene. Trimming shortened V by 1 base and J by 7 bases, and 8 bases separated the two germline ends. This CDR3 is 13 amino acids long. CDR1 and CDR2 (germline): LGHNA, YNFKEQ. CDR3 amino acids: CASSQGVKQPQHF. In DNA form, the CDR3 reads TGTGCCAGCAGCCAAGGTGTGAAGCAGCCCCAGCATTTT.

In its sample, this clonotype was seen many times. CDR3 amino acids: CASSLTSGSSYEQYF. The CDR3 DNA follows: TGCGCCAGCAGCTTGACTAGCGGGAGCTCCTACGAGCAGTACTTC. The gene calls are TRBV5-1 and TRBJ2-7, with TRBD2 matching 11 bases. V was clipped by 1 base and J by 0 bases; unmatched bases: 0. The CDR3 has 15 amino acids. CDR1 and CDR2 from the germline V gene are SGHRS and YFSETQ. Full variable domain (missing parts from reference TRBV5-1 and TRBJ2-7): KAGVTQTPRYLIKTRGQQVTLSCSPISGHRSVSWYQQTPGQGLQFLFEYFSETQRNKGNFPGRFSGRQFSNSRSEMNVSTLELGDSALYLCASSLTSGSSYEQYFGPGTRLTVT.

This clonotype is medium-sized within its sample. The V gene is TRBV2, the J gene TRBJ1-2; D perhaps matches TRBD1 (6 bases). Trimming shortened V by 9 bases and J by 3 bases, and 11 bases separated the two germline ends. CDR1 and CDR2 (germline): SNHLY, FYNNEI. The CDR3 runs 12 residues. The CDR3 reads CARSTGYYGYTF. For the CDR3, the DNA is TGTGCCAGATCGACAGGATACTATGGCTACACCTTC.

By frequency in the sample, this clonotype is medium-sized (0.01 to 0.1%). The genes are TRBV28 and TRBJ1-5; D is uncertain. The germline V and J ends were trimmed by 5 bases and 7 bases, with 18 bases remaining between them. Germline assignment: CDR1 MDHEN and CDR2 SYDVKM. There are 15 residues in the CDR3. Written as DNA, the CDR3 is TGTGCCAGCAGTCTCCTGGGAGGTAATGGACAGCCCCAGCATTTT. Its translation is CASSLLGGNGQPQHF.

This clonotype was detected only a few times. Compared with germline, one end of the junction differs, possibly owing to a read error. The chain combines TRBV29-1 with TRBJ2-2; a weak D match, TRBD2 (7 bases). This CDR3 is 15 amino acids long. Looked up from germline, CDR1 is SQVTM and CDR2 is ANQGSEA. As DNA, the CDR3 is TGCAGCGTTGGAGGGGGGGGAGGTAATACCGGGGAGCTGTCTTTT. Translated: CSVGGGGGNTGELSF.

This clonotype was counted only a few times. This chain's CDR3 is CSARDLGGSGNYGYTF. The CDR3 DNA is TGCAGTGCTAGAGATTTAGGGGGCTCAGGGAACTATGGCTACACCTTC. This chain links TRBV20-1 with TRBJ1-2; 7 bases are shared with TRBD1. Germline V gene sequence: CDR1 DFQATT, CDR2 SNEGSKA (reference sequence). V was clipped by 0 bases and J by 2 bases; unmatched bases: 9. CDR3 length: 16 amino acids.